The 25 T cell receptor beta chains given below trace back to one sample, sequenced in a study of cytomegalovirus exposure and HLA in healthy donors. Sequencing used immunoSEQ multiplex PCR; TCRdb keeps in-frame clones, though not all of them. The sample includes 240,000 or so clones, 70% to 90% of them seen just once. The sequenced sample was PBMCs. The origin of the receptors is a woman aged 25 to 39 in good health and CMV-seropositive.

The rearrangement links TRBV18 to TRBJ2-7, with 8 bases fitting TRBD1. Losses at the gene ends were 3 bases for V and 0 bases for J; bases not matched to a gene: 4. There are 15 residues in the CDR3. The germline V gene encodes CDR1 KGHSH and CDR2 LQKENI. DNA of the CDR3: TGTGCCAGCTCACCGCGGGACAGGAACTCCTACGAGCAGTACTTC. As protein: CASSPRDRNSYEQYF.

The CDR3 protein is CASSITGQGIDEQYF. The CDR3 region has the DNA TGTGCCAGTAGTATTACGGGACAGGGAATTGACGAGCAGTACTTC. V usage is TRBV19 and J usage is TRBJ2-7; 9 bases match TRBD1. Looked up from germline, CDR1 is LNHDA and CDR2 is SQIVND (reference sequence). The length of the CDR3 is 15 residues. Trimming cost V 3 bases and J 5 bases; bases outside gene matches: 8. The variable domain in full, with the rest retrieved from reference TRBV19 and TRBJ2-7, is DGGITQSPKYLFRKEGQNVTLSCEQNLNHDAMYWYRQDPGQGLRLIYYSQIVNDFQKGDIAEGYSVSREKKESFPLTVTSAQKNPTAFYLCASSITGQGIDEQYFGPGTRLTVT.

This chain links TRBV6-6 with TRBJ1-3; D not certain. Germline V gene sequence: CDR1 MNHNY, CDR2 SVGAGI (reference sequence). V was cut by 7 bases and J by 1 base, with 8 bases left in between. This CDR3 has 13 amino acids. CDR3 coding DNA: TGTGCCAGCACTCTTATTTCTGGAAACACCATATATTTT. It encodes CASTLISGNTIYF.

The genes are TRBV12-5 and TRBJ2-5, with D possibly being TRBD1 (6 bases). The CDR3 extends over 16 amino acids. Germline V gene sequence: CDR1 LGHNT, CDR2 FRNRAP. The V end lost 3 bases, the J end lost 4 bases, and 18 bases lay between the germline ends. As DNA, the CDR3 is TGTGCTAGTGGTTTAGTACCCGGGACAAGGGGAGAGACCCAGTACTTC. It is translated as CASGLVPGTRGETQYF.

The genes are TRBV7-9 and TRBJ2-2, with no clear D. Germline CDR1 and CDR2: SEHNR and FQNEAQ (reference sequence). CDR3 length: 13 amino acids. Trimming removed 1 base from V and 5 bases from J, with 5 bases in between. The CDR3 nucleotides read TGTGCCAGCAGCTTAGAATCGACCGGGGAGCTGTTTTTT. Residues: CASSLESTGELFF.

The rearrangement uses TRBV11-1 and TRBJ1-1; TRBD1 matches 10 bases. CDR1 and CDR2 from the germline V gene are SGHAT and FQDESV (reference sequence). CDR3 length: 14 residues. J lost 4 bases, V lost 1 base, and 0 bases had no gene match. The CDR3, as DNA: TGTGCCAGCAGCTTAGGGGACAGGGGCACTGAAGCTTTCTTT. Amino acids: CASSLGDRGTEAFF. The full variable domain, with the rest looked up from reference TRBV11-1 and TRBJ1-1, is EAEVAQSPRYKITEKSQAVAFWCDPISGHATLYWYRQILGQGPELLVQFQDESVVDDSQLPKDRFSAERLKGVDSTLKIQPAELGDSAMYLCASSLGDRGTEAFFGQGTRLTVV.

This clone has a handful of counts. For the CDR3, the DNA is TGTGCCAGCACCTCCGCGGGGAGCGGGAGTTACGAGCAGTACTTC. This translates into CASTSAGSGSYEQYF. This chain joins TRBV27 and TRBJ2-7; 8 bases map to TRBD2. The CDR3 is 15 amino acids. The V gene end was trimmed by 7 bases and the J gene end by 4 bases; junction bases not matched to a gene: 12. Germline V gene sequence: CDR1 MNHEY, CDR2 SMNVEV (reference sequence).

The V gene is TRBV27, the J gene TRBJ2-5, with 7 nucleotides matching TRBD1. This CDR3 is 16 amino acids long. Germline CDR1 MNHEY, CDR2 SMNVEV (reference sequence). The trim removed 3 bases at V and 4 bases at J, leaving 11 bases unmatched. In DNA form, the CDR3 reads TGTGCCAGCAGTTTCGAAGGGGGCCCCAGGATAGAGACCCAGTACTTC. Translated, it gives CASSFEGGPRIETQYF.

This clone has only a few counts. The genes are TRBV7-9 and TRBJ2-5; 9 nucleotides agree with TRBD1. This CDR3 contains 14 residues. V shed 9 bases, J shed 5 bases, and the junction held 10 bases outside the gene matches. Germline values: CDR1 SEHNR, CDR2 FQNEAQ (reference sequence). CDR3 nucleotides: TGTGCCAGTGCGACAGGGGGTAGTTGGGAGACCCAGTACTTC. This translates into CASATGGSWETQYF.

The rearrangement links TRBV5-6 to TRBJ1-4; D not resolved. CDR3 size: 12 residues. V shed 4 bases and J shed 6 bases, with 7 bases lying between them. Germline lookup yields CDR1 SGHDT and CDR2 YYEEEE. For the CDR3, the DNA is TGTGCCAGCAGCCGAACGGATGAAAAACTGTTTTTT. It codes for CASSRTDEKLFF.

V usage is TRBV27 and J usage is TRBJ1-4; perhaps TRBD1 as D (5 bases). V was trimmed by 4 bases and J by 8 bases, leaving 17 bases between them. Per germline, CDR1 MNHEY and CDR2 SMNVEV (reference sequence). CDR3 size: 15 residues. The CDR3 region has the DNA TGTGCCAGCAGTTGGGGGGGAATGGTCGGGGAAAAACTGTTTTTT. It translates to CASSWGGMVGEKLFF.

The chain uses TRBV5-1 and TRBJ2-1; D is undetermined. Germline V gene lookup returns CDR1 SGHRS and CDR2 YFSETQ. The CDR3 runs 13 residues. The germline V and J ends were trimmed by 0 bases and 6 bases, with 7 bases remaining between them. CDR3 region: CASSLAIANEQFF. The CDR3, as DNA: TGCGCCAGCAGCTTGGCGATAGCCAATGAGCAGTTCTTC. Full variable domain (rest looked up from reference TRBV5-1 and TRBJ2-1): KAGVTQTPRYLIKTRGQQVTLSCSPISGHRSVSWYQQTPGQGLQFLFEYFSETQRNKGNFPGRFSGRQFSNSRSEMNVSTLELGDSALYLCASSLAIANEQFFGPGTRLTVL.

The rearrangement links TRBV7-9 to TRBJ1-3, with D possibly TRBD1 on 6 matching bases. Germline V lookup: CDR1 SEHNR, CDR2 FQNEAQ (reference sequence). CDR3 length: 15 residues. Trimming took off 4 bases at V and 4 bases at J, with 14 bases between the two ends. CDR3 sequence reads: CASSSGTSVGNTIYF. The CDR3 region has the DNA TGTGCCAGCAGCTCCGGGACATCTGTAGGAAACACCATATATTTT.

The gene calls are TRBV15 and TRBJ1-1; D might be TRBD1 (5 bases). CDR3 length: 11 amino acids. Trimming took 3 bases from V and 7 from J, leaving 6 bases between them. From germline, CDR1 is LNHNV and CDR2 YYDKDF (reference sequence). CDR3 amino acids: CATSRGLEAFF. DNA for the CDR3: TGTGCCACCAGCAGGGGACTTGAAGCTTTCTTT. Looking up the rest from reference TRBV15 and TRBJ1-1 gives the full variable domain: DAMVIQNPRYQVTQFGKPVTLSCSQTLNHNVMYWYQQKSSQAPKLLFHYYDKDFNNEADTPDNFQSRRPNTSFCFLDIRSPGLGDTAMYLCATSRGLEAFFGQGTRLTVV.

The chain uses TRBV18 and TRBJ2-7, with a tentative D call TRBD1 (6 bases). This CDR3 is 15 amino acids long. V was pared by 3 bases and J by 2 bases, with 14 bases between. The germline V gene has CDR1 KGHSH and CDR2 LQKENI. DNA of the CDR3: TGTGCCAGCTCACCCATTCAGGGGTGGACCTACGAGCAGTACTTC. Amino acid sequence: CASSPIQGWTYEQYF.

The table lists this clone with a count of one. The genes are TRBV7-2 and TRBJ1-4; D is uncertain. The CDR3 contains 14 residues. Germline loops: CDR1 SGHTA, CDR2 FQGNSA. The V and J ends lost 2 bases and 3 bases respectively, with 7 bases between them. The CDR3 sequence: CASSLSSANEKLFF. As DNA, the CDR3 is TGTGCCAGCAGCTTATCCAGTGCTAATGAAAAACTGTTTTTT.

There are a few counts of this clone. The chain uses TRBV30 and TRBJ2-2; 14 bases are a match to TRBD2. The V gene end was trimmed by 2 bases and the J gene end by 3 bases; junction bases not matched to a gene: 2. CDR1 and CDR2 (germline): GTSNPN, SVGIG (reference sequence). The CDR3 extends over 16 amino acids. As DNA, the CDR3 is TGTGCCTGGAGTAGGACTAGCGGGAGGCACACCGGGGAGCTGTTTTTT. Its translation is CAWSRTSGRHTGELFF.

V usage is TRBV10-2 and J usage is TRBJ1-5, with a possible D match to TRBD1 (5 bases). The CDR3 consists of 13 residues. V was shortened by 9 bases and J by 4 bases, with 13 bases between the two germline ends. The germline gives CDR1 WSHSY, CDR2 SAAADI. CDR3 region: CASIDRVNQPQHF. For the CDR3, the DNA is TGCGCCAGTATTGACAGAGTTAATCAGCCCCAGCATTTT.

The DNA of the CDR3 is TGTGCCAGCATAGCAGCGGGAGAGGCCTACGAGCAGTACTTC. It translates to CASIAAGEAYEQYF. The chain uses TRBV6-5 and TRBJ2-7; TRBD2 matches 8 bases. Trimming removed 7 bases from V and 2 bases from J; junction bases left unmatched: 7. Germline assignment: CDR1 MNHEY and CDR2 SVGAGI. This CDR3 is built from 14 residues.

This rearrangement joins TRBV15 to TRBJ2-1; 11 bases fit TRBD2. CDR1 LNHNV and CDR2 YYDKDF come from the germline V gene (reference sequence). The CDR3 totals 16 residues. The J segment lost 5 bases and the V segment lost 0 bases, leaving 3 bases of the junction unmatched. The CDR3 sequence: CATSRDLAGGDNEQFF. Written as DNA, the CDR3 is TGTGCCACCAGCAGAGATTTAGCGGGAGGGGACAATGAGCAGTTCTTC.

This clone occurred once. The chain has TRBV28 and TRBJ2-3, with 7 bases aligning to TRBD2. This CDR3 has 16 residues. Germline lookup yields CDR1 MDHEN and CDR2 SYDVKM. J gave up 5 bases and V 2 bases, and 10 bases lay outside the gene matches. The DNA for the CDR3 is TGTGCCAGCAGTTTACCTCTTTCGGGAGGCGGAGATACGCAGTATTTT. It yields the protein CASSLPLSGGGDTQYF.

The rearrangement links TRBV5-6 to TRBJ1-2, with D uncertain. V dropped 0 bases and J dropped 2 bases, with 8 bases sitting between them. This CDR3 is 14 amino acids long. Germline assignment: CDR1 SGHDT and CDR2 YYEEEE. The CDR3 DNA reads TGTGCCAGCAGCTTGGTTGGCGGCAACTATGGCTACACCTTC. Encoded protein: CASSLVGGNYGYTF.

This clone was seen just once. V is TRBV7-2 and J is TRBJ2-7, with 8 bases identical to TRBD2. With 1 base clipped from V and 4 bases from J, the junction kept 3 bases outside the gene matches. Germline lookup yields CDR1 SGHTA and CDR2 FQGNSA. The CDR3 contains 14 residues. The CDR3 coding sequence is TGTGCCAGCAGCTTAGAGCGGGGGCGGTACGAGCAGTACTTC. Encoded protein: CASSLERGRYEQYF.

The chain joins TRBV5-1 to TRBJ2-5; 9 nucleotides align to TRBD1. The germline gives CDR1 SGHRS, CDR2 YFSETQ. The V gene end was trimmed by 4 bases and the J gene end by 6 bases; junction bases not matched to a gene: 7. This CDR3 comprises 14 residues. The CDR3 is CASSLTGGEKTQYF. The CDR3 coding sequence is TGCGCCAGCAGCCTCACAGGGGGCGAGAAGACCCAGTACTTC.

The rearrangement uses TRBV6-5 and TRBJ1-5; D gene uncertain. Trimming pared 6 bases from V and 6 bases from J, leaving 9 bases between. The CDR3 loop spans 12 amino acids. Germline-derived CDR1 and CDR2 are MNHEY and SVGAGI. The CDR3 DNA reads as TGTGCCAGCAGGGGCGTCGGTCAGCCCCAGCATTTT. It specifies CASRGVGQPQHF.